This T cell receptor (beta chain) emerged from a study of cytomegalovirus exposure and HLA in healthy donors. Study results and caveats: Confirmation was obtained in vitro that a few CMV-associated chains are specific for CMV antigens.

The CDR3 length is 12 residues. V dropped 8 bases and J dropped 4 bases, with 11 bases sitting between them. Germline-derived CDR1 and CDR2 are KGHSH and LQKENI. The study ran its PCR with 60 Vbeta and 13 Jbeta primers. Original data processing: An analysis performed later counted roughly 79 million unique TCR beta chains (roughly 11 million of them shared). Profiled with immunoSEQ multiplex PCR; TCRdb holds only in-frame clones, not every one. Clone size and V and J calls were adopted from that table, with D and trimming inferred from the DNA. The sample lists fewer than 150,000 clones, over 60% seen once, with over 6.5% in the top ten. Concerning this clone: Its antigen remains unidentified.

The receptor was isolated from a man aged 18 to 29 in good health and CMV-seropositive. The V call is TRBV18, the J call TRBJ1-1; perhaps TRBD1 as D (6 bases). The source material was PBMCs. The CDR3 region is CASGGRGTEAFF. The CDR3 bases are TGTGCCAGCGGGGGCCGGGGCACTGAAGCTTTCTTT.